These T cell receptor beta chains were read from a single sample in a study of blood T cell repertoires in COVID-19. Measured with immunoSEQ multiplex PCR; TCRdb has only the in-frame clones, and not every one. Here the sample spans around 280,000 clones, 85% being singletons. The sample consisted of peripheral blood. These TCRs come from a woman aged 45 to 65 with active or convalescent COVID-19. Each CDR3 is given with its conserved first and last residue. D genes are given only for firm matches. Only part of the rows carry a size: once, few, many, or a class if the clone is expanded.

d_gene,abundance,v_gene,len,j_gene,CDR3aa,CDR3nt
NA,NA,TRBV9,14,TRBJ2-3,CASSPQGGTDTQYF,TGTGCCAGCAGCCCCCAAGGGGGAACAGATACGCAGTATTTT
TRBD2,NA,TRBV5-4,16,TRBJ2-3,CASLPLAGGPTDTQYF,TGTGCCAGCCTGCCTTTGGCGGGAGGGCCGACAGATACGCAGTATTTT
NA,NA,TRBV7-7,15,TRBJ1-5,CASSIQVYSNQPQHF,TGTGCTAGCAGCATACAGGTTTATAGCAATCAGCCCCAGCATTTT
TRBD2,NA,TRBV5-6,16,TRBJ2-5,CASSFPGLATKETQYF,TGTGCCAGCAGCTTCCCGGGACTAGCGACCAAAGAGACCCAGTACTTC
NA,NA,TRBV29-1,12,TRBJ1-2,CSVGGGTGGYTF,TGCAGCGTTGGGGGCGGGACGGGAGGCTACACCTTC
NA,few,TRBV6-4,14,TRBJ1-2,CASSAALGFSGYTF,TGTGCCAGCAGCGCGGCCCTTGGATTTTCTGGCTACACCTTC
TRBD1,NA,TRBV28,15,TRBJ1-1,CASRRDRGERTEAFF,TGTGCCAGCAGGAGGGACAGGGGAGAACGCACTGAAGCTTTCTTT
NA,NA,TRBV2,10,TRBJ2-3,CASLTDTQYF,TGTGCCAGCCTCACAGATACGCAGTATTTT
TRBD2,once,TRBV29-1,13,TRBJ2-5,CSVVAGAKETQYF,TGCAGCGTTGTGGCGGGAGCGAAGGAGACCCAGTACTTC
NA,NA,TRBV5-5,13,TRBJ2-7,CASSNLGPYEQYF,TGTGCCAGCAGCAACCTGGGCCCCTACGAGCAGTACTTC
TRBD2,NA,TRBV3-1/TRBV3-2,17,TRBJ2-2,CASSRPGSGRKIGELFF,TGTGCCAGCAGCCGACCCGGAAGCGGGAGGAAGATCGGGGAGCTGTTTTTT
NA,NA,TRBV7-2,15,TRBJ2-7,CASSLGPGDPYEQYF,TGTGCCAGCAGCTTAGGACCAGGGGACCCCTACGAGCAGTACTTC
NA,NA,TRBV20-1,11,TRBJ2-1,CSAATSNEQFF,TGCAGTGCGGCGACTAGCAATGAGCAGTTCTTC
TRBD1,NA,TRBV24-1,14,TRBJ1-2,CATSDPGQPYGYTF,TGTGCCACCAGTGACCCGGGACAGCCATATGGCTACACCTTC
TRBD1,NA,TRBV29-1,12,TRBJ2-2,CSVETGSGELFF,TGCAGCGTAGAGACAGGGTCCGGGGAGCTGTTTTTT
NA,NA,TRBV14,13,TRBJ1-2,CASSQDRTIGYTF,TGTGCCAGCAGCCAAGATCGGACAATTGGCTACACCTTC
TRBD2,NA,TRBV6-2/TRBV6-3,16,TRBJ2-7,CASSKGLAGNSYEQYF,TGTGCCAGCAGTAAGGGACTAGCGGGAAACTCCTACGAGCAGTACTTC
NA,NA,TRBV7-8,15,TRBJ1-5,CASSSGRVSNQPQHF,TGTGCCAGCAGCTCTGGCAGGGTAAGCAATCAGCCCCAGCATTTT
NA,NA,TRBV6-5,13,TRBJ2-2,CASVELNTGELFF,TGTGCCAGCGTGGAGTTAAACACCGGGGAGCTGTTTTTT
NA,NA,TRBV7-2,13,TRBJ1-2,CASSSGNSGGYTF,TGTGCCAGCAGCTCAGGGAATTCCGGTGGCTACACCTTC
NA,NA,TRBV5-1,13,TRBJ1-4,CASSGLGDEKLFF,TGCGCCAGCTCCGGACTGGGAGATGAAAAACTGTTTTTT
NA,NA,TRBV24-1,13,TRBJ1-2,CATSTGINYGYTF,TGTGCCACCAGTACGGGGATTAACTATGGCTACACCTTC
TRBD1,NA,TRBV10-3,14,TRBJ2-3,CAISRQGGTDTQYF,TGTGCCATCAGTCGACAGGGAGGCACAGATACGCAGTATTTT
NA,NA,TRBV11-2,14,TRBJ2-1,CASSLDPTSGEQFF,TGTGCCAGCAGCTTAGATCCGACGAGCGGAGAGCAGTTCTTC
NA,NA,TRBV18,15,TRBJ1-5,CASSPSGNSNQPQHF,TGTGCCAGCTCACCTTCAGGTAATAGCAATCAGCCCCAGCATTTT
NA,NA,TRBV5-1,15,TRBJ1-3,CASSPGGGTGNTIYF,TGCGCCAGCAGCCCCGGCGGGGGAACTGGAAACACCATATATTTT
NA,NA,TRBV7-2,17,TRBJ2-1,CASSLAGRGLRSGEQFF,TGTGCCAGCAGCTTAGCGGGAAGGGGCCTCCGGTCGGGTGAGCAGTTCTTC
NA,few,TRBV29-1,11,TRBJ1-2,CSVETGYGYTF,TGCAGCGTTGAAACCGGGTATGGCTACACCTTC
TRBD1,NA,TRBV7-2,15,TRBJ1-2,CASRIGTGRTYGYTF,TGTGCCAGCCGGATAGGGACAGGACGTACCTATGGCTACACCTTC
TRBD2,NA,TRBV27,15,TRBJ2-2,CASSFLAGGLGELFF,TGTGCCAGCAGTTTCCTAGCGGGAGGTCTCGGGGAGCTGTTTTTT
NA,NA,TRBV29-1,13,TRBJ1-2,CSVMRQANYGYTF,TGCAGCGTGATGCGACAGGCAAACTATGGCTACACCTTC
TRBD2,once,TRBV11-1,16,TRBJ2-5,CASSLAASGSWETQYF,TGTGCCAGCAGCTTAGCGGCTAGCGGGAGTTGGGAGACCCAGTACTTC
NA,once,TRBV20-1,15,TRBJ2-3,CSASGGRPRADTQYF,TGCAGTGCTAGTGGCGGACGACCGCGGGCAGATACGCAGTATTTT
NA,NA,TRBV7-2,14,TRBJ1-6,CASSQSQGNSPLHF,TGTGCCAGCAGCCAATCTCAGGGGAATTCACCCCTCCACTTT
NA,few,TRBV7-8,15,TRBJ1-1,CASSVVQTSGTEAFF,TGTGCCAGCAGCGTTGTACAGACCAGCGGCACTGAAGCTTTCTTT
NA,NA,TRBV6-5,15,TRBJ1-4,CASSYRPTTNEKLFF,TGTGCCAGCAGTTACCGTCCTACAACTAATGAAAAACTGTTTTTT
NA,NA,TRBV7-9,14,TRBJ2-7,CASSLAGAIYEQYF,TGTGCCAGCAGCTTAGCGGGAGCGATCTACGAGCAGTACTTC
TRBD2,NA,TRBV2,15,TRBJ2-1,CASTEGLAGINEQFF,TGTGCCAGCACAGAAGGACTAGCGGGAATCAATGAGCAGTTCTTC
TRBD1,NA,TRBV24-1,15,TRBJ1-1,CATSDPTGGDTEAFF,TGTGCCACCAGTGATCCAACAGGGGGTGATACTGAAGCTTTCTTT
NA,NA,TRBV2,14,TRBJ2-7,CASRTDTFSYEQYF,TGTGCCAGCAGAACGGACACCTTCTCCTACGAGCAGTACTTC
NA,NA,TRBV7-2,14,TRBJ2-3,CASSLPGLTDTQYF,TGTGCCAGCAGCCTACCGGGACTCACAGATACGCAGTATTTT
NA,NA,TRBV7-9,12,TRBJ1-1,CASSFRFTEAFF,TGTGCCAGCAGCTTCAGGTTCACCGAAGCTTTCTTT
TRBD2,NA,TRBV11-2,18,TRBJ2-1,CASSLFASGSGAYNEQFF,TGTGCCAGCAGCTTATTCGCTAGCGGGAGTGGCGCCTACAATGAGCAGTTCTTC
NA,NA,TRBV29-1,15,TRBJ1-2,CSAGRVADLNYGYTF,TGCAGCGCCGGGAGGGTCGCTGACCTCAACTATGGCTACACCTTC
NA,few,TRBV5-1,14,TRBJ2-1,CASSLAGPHNEQFF,TGCGCCAGCAGCTTGGCAGGGCCCCACAATGAGCAGTTCTTC
NA,NA,TRBV5-4,15,TRBJ1-1,CASSLGSGADTEAFF,TGTGCCAGCAGCTTGGGGTCAGGGGCGGACACTGAAGCTTTCTTT
NA,NA,TRBV5-1,16,TRBJ1-4,CASSPDSRRTNEKLFF,TGCGCCAGCAGCCCGGACAGTCGACGGACTAATGAAAAACTGTTTTTT
NA,NA,TRBV27,16,TRBJ1-2,CASSLAWGDGPYGYTF,TGTGCCAGCAGTTTGGCATGGGGGGACGGACCCTATGGCTACACCTTC
NA,NA,TRBV20-1,10,TRBJ2-1,CSAADTEQFF,TGCAGTGCTGCAGACACTGAGCAGTTCTTC
TRBD1,NA,TRBV7-3,14,TRBJ1-6,CASSFGRGHSPLHF,TGTGCCAGCAGCTTCGGGAGGGGGCATTCACCCCTCCACTTT
TRBD2,NA,TRBV7-8,17,TRBJ2-5,CASSPRTSGRAIETQYF,TGTGCCAGCAGCCCTCGGACTAGCGGGAGAGCTATTGAGACCCAGTACTTC